What follows are 30 T cell receptor beta chains derived from one specimen sequenced in a study of regulatory T cells in long-lasting Graves disease. As for time point: newly diagnosed GD, antithyroid drugs for less than 3 months. The TCR library was made from RNA that had been extracted from PBMCs in TRIzol. Arm-PCR with iRepertoire HTBI primers amplified the CDR3 regions for these TCR beta libraries. Each CDR3 protein gets one entry after TCRdb re-called the multiplex PCR reads with MiXCR. Seen here are roughly 500,000 distinct CDR3 sequences, around 12% observed once, and the top ten hold 8% to 10%. This sample also belongs to another study, concerning T cells in Graves' hyperthyroidism and ophthalmopathy.

The source material was peripheral blood mononuclear cells (PBMCs), sampled at new diagnosis, from a patient treated with antithyroid drugs. The receptors come from a woman aged 30 to 39 with Graves disease.

At least ten counts were recorded for this clonotype. The chain recombines TRBV27 with TRBJ2-7; possibly TRBD1 for D (5 bases). V was clipped by 3 bases and J by 2 bases, with 14 bases between them. The CDR3 contains 15 residues. Germline CDR1 is MNHEY and CDR2 is SMNVEV (reference sequence). The CDR3 region is CASSLESGSPYEQYF. The CDR3 DNA is TGTGCCAGCAGTTTGGAGTCAGGGTCTCCCTACGAGCAGTACTTC.

A remark on this clonotype: No DNA is shown, since the ends of the CDR3 on it are uncertain; the CDR3 is the one TCRdb lists. This chain links TRBV7-8 with TRBJ2-2; TRBD1, the table's D call, lacks a check against the DNA. Germline V gene data show CDR1 as SGHVS and CDR2 as FQNEAQ. The CDR3 comprises 22 residues, both ends counted. The chain's CDR3 is CASSFSGTELNIQYFGAGELFF.

In its sample, this clonotype was seen many times. V is TRBV7-8 and J is TRBJ2-4, with 9 bases matching TRBD1. V was pared by 5 bases and J by 8 bases, with 7 bases of the junction left unmatched. CDR3 length: 14 residues. Germline loops: CDR1 SGHVS, CDR2 FQNEAQ. CDR3 DNA sequence: TGTGCCAGCAGCACGGGACAGGGACTTTACATTCAGTACTTC. This encodes CASSTGQGLYIQYF. Supplemented by reference TRBV7-8 and TRBJ2-4, the full variable domain reads GAGVSQSPRYKVAKRGQDVALRCDPISGHVSLFWYQQALGQGPEFLTYFQNEAQLDKSGLPSDRFFAERPEGSVSTLKIQRTQQEDSAVYLCASSTGQGLYIQYFGAGTRLSVL.

This clonotype was counted at least ten times. V and J are TRBV2 and TRBJ2-6; D is perhaps TRBD1 (5 bases). Germline V gene data show CDR1 as SNHLY and CDR2 as FYNNEI. The CDR3 extends over 15 amino acids. With 2 bases removed from V and 5 bases from J, the gap between germline ends came to 10 bases. For the CDR3, the DNA is TGTGCCAGCAGTGAAAGGGGTCTGCGGGCCAACGTCCTGACTTTC. Protein product: CASSERGLRANVLTF.

This clonotype was counted between two and nine times. V and J are TRBV19 and TRBJ1-5; the D gene is possibly TRBD1 (5 bases). The V and J ends lost 4 bases and 11 bases respectively, with 15 bases between them. Germline assignment: CDR1 LNHDA and CDR2 SQIVND (reference sequence). CDR3 length: 13 residues. The DNA of the CDR3 is TGTGCCAGTAGTAGGGCACACTTAGGGGCCCAGCATTTT. It translates to CASSRAHLGAQHF.

The CDR3 DNA is TGTGCCAGCAGCTTCTCGACAGGGGACACCGGGGAGCTGTTTTTT. This gives the protein CASSFSTGDTGELFF. The rearrangement links TRBV7-8 to TRBJ2-2; 8 bases map to TRBD1. Germline V lookup: CDR1 SGHVS, CDR2 FQNEAQ. Germline trimming cut 3 bases from V and 3 bases from J; bases unmatched to any gene: 3. This CDR3 has 15 residues.

Turning to this clonotype: This clone may be a read error of a much larger clone one base away. The chain links TRBV12-3 or TRBV12-4 to TRBJ2-5; perhaps TRBD1 as D (6 bases). V lost 5 bases and J lost 5, with 15 bases in between. This CDR3 spans 14 amino acids. Here the CDR3 reads CASSGGNWRETQYF. In nucleotides, the CDR3 is TGTGCCAGCAGTGGGGGCAATTGGCGGGAGACCCAGTACTTC.

This clonotype was picked up many times. V and J are TRBV19 and TRBJ1-1, with 7 bases that match TRBD1. The CDR3 extends over 15 amino acids. The germline V gene encodes CDR1 LNHDA and CDR2 SQIVND (reference sequence). V trimming: 1 base; J trimming: 2 bases; junction bases outside the gene matches: 4. The DNA for the CDR3 is TGTGCCAGTAGTATAGGGGGACAGCCTAACACTGAAGCTTTCTTT. It translates to CASSIGGQPNTEAFF.

Turning to this clonotype: A read error is possible here, since a much larger clone lies one base away. The genes are TRBV19 and TRBJ2-1, with 9 bases that match TRBD1. Germline V CDR1 and CDR2: LNHDA, SQIVND (reference sequence). This CDR3 has 13 residues. The CDR3: CASSNTGGNEKFF. The CDR3 DNA sequence: TGTGCCAGTAGTAACACAGGGGGCAATGAGAAGTTCTTC.

The CDR3 nucleotides are TGCAGCGTTGTGGGAAACTCCTACGAGCAGTACTTC. It translates to CSVVGNSYEQYF. The chain links TRBV29-1 to TRBJ2-7; D unclear. With 4 bases removed from V and 0 bases from J, the gap between germline ends came to 7 bases. Germline values: CDR1 SQVTM, CDR2 ANQGSEA. The CDR3 sequence is 12 residues long.

In this sample, this clonotype turned up many times. V gene TRBV29-1 combines with J gene TRBJ2-2; TRBD1 agrees at 9 bases. Germline-derived CDR1 and CDR2 are SQVTM and ANQGSEA. The CDR3 runs 14 residues. Germline trimming cut 5 bases from V and 3 bases from J; bases unmatched to any gene: 4. DNA for the CDR3: TGCAGCGTTCGGACAGGGGCGGACACCGGGGAGCTGTTTTTT. Its protein product is CSVRTGADTGELFF.

This clonotype appeared a few times. V is TRBV10-3 and J is TRBJ1-1; tentative D call: TRBD1 (5 bases). Germline assignment: CDR1 ENHRY and CDR2 SYGVKD. The V and J ends lost 6 bases and 4 bases respectively, with 15 bases between them. CDR3 length equals 14 residues. The CDR3, as DNA: TGTGCCATCAGGAGGGGAGGGAGGTCCACTGAAGCTTTCTTT. Its protein is CAIRRGGRSTEAFF.

This clonotype was detected ten times or more. This rearrangement joins TRBV20-1 to TRBJ2-6; no reliable D call. The CDR3 sequence is 12 residues long. Germline CDR1 DFQATT, CDR2 SNEGSKA (reference sequence). Trimming shortened V by 5 bases and J by 6 bases, and 8 bases separated the two germline ends. DNA of the CDR3: TGCAGTGCTGCCCCGGAGGCCAACGTCCTGACTTTC. It yields the protein CSAAPEANVLTF.

The chain carries TRBV18 and TRBJ2-1, with 8 bases matching TRBD2. CDR3 size: 17 residues. CDR1 KGHSH and CDR2 LQKENI come from the germline V gene. Losses at the gene ends were 0 bases for V and 1 base for J; bases not matched to a gene: 5. CDR3 nucleotide sequence: TGTGCCAGCTCACCACCGAGAGCGGGAGCGTCCTACAATGAGCAGTTCTTC. As protein: CASSPPRAGASYNEQFF.

This clonotype showed up many times. The chain couples TRBV7-2 to TRBJ2-1; tentatively, D is TRBD2 (5 bases). The CDR3 is 15 residues long. Deletions cut 2 bases from V and 3 bases from J, with 11 bases between. Germline CDR1 is SGHTA and CDR2 is FQGNSA. The CDR3 coding sequence is TGTGCCAGCAGCTTAAGTGGGAGCGGCTACAATGAGCAGTTCTTC. This sequence encodes CASSLSGSGYNEQFF.

Worth noting for this clonotype: A read error is possible here, since a much larger clone lies one base away. The rearrangement uses TRBV11-1 and TRBJ2-3; unclear D gene. The CDR3 has 14 residues. Per the germline V gene, CDR1 is SGHAT and CDR2 is FQDESV (reference sequence). For the CDR3, the DNA is TGTGTCAGCAGCTTAGCCTTTAGGTCGGATACGCAGTATTTT. Encoded protein: CVSSLAFRSDTQYF. Full variable domain (rest looked up from reference TRBV11-1 and TRBJ2-3): EAEVAQSPRYKITEKSQAVAFWCDPISGHATLYWYRQILGQGPELLVQFQDESVVDDSQLPKDRFSAERLKGVDSTLKIQPAELGDSAMYLCVSSLAFRSDTQYFGPGTRLTVL.

This clonotype was counted only a few times. V is TRBV7-9 and J is TRBJ2-3, with D perhaps matching TRBD1 or TRBD2 (6 bases each). This CDR3 has 13 residues. The germline V and J ends were trimmed by 1 base and 9 bases, with 11 bases remaining between them. CDR1 is SEHNR, CDR2 FQNEAQ, per germline (reference sequence). The CDR3, as DNA: TGTGCCAGCAGCTTAGTCACAGGGAGGACGCAGTATTTT. Protein: CASSLVTGRTQYF.

The chain links TRBV19 to TRBJ2-1; 11 bases align to TRBD2. This CDR3 spans 18 amino acids. Germline V gene data show CDR1 as LNHDA and CDR2 as SQIVND (reference sequence). V shed 5 bases, J shed 0 bases, and the junction held 9 bases outside the gene matches. The CDR3 DNA reads as TGTGCCAGTAGTTACCTAGGACTAGCGGGTAGCTCCTACAATGAGCAGTTCTTC. Amino acids: CASSYLGLAGSSYNEQFF.

This clonotype was observed at least ten times. The chain carries TRBV7-8 and TRBJ2-7; D remains unclear. Trimming stripped 0 bases from V and 0 bases from J, with 9 bases between. This CDR3 has 15 amino acids. Germline V gene lookup returns CDR1 SGHVS and CDR2 FQNEAQ. CDR3 region: CASSLALKSSYEQYF. CDR3 coding DNA: TGTGCCAGCAGCTTAGCTCTAAAAAGCTCCTACGAGCAGTACTTC.

This clonotype was counted a few times. The V call is TRBV19, the J call TRBJ2-5; 7 bases are a match to TRBD2. The CDR3 runs 15 residues. Trimming cost V 5 bases and J 2 bases; bases outside gene matches: 8. In germline, CDR1 is LNHDA, CDR2 SQIVND (reference sequence). CDR3 region: CASSFLGEGQETQYF. CDR3 sequence (DNA): TGTGCCAGTAGTTTTCTGGGGGAGGGACAAGAGACCCAGTACTTC.

This chain joins TRBV12-5 and TRBJ1-5; 11 positions match TRBD1. This CDR3 has 18 residues. V lost 10 bases, J lost 0 bases, and 14 bases stayed unmatched. CDR1 is LGHNT and CDR2 is FRNRAP in the germline V gene. The CDR3 bases are TGTGCTACCCCATCCGGGACAGGGGGTATTAGTAGCAATCAGCCCCAGCATTTT. It encodes CATPSGTGGISSNQPQHF.

A note on this clonotype: The CDR3 carries no conserved terminal phenylalanine or tryptophan, so it likely arises from a read error. The limits of the CDR3 on the DNA are not certain, so only TCRdb's listed CDR3 is given. CDR3 sequence reads: CASSYPGLAG. This chain connects TRBV7-2 to TRBJ2-7; no check of the table's D call, TRBD2, against the DNA was made. Including both end residues, the CDR3 is 10 amino acids long. Germline V lookup: CDR1 SGHTA, CDR2 FQGNSA.

Many counts were recorded for this clonotype. The rearrangement uses TRBV7-8 and TRBJ2-7; a possible D gene is TRBD1 (5 bases). This CDR3 is 14 amino acids long. Germline V CDR1 and CDR2: SGHVS, FQNEAQ. V was clipped by 5 bases and J by 0 bases, with 11 bases between them. CDR3 sequence: CASSPATASYEQYF. The CDR3 DNA is TGTGCCAGCAGCCCAGCGACAGCCTCCTACGAGCAGTACTTC.

This clonotype was counted at least ten times. The V call is TRBV3-1, the J call TRBJ2-7; 7 nucleotides match TRBD2. Germline CDR1 and CDR2: LGHDT and YNNKEL (reference sequence). Losses at the gene ends were 4 bases for V and 2 bases for J; bases not matched to a gene: 5. CDR3 length: 14 amino acids. CDR3 sequence: CASSLQRGPYEQYF. CDR3 coding DNA: TGTGCCAGCAGCCTTCAGCGGGGACCCTACGAGCAGTACTTC.

Ten or more counts support this clonotype. The rearrangement joins TRBV4-1 to TRBJ1-6, with 9 nucleotides matching TRBD1. The germline gives CDR1 MGHRA, CDR2 YSYEKL. Trimming at V came to 6 bases and at J to 8 bases, leaving 8 bases not matched to a gene. CDR3 size: 15 residues. CDR3 in DNA: TGCGCCAGCAGGCCCTTTCGGACAGGGGATTCACCCCTCCACTTT. Its protein product is CASRPFRTGDSPLHF.

Many counts were recorded for this clonotype. V is TRBV2 and J is TRBJ2-1, with 7 bases fitting TRBD2. The germline V gene encodes CDR1 SNHLY and CDR2 FYNNEI. With 7 bases clipped from V and 4 bases from J, the junction kept 10 bases outside the gene matches. The CDR3 extends over 15 amino acids. CDR3: CASIDRASGYNEQFF. The CDR3 nucleotides read TGTGCCAGCATAGACCGGGCTAGCGGTTACAATGAGCAGTTCTTC.

V gene TRBV6-1 combines with J gene TRBJ2-1; D unclear. Germline V gives CDR1 MNHNS, CDR2 SASEGT. The CDR3 totals 15 residues. Trimming removed 6 bases at V and 8 bases at J, with 20 bases between. The DNA for the CDR3 is TGTGCCAGCAGCCCCCACCCCGTCCGTCTCGATGAGCAGTTCTTC. Its translation is CASSPHPVRLDEQFF.

J is TRBJ2-2 and V is TRBV30; TRBD2 aligns across 11 bases. Germline CDR1 is GTSNPN and CDR2 is SVGIG (reference sequence). The CDR3 covers 15 residues. Trimming cost V 0 bases and J 4 bases; bases outside gene matches: 1. The CDR3 spells CAWSVTSGSTGELFF. Written as DNA, the CDR3 is TGTGCCTGGAGTGTTACTAGCGGGAGCACCGGGGAGCTGTTTTTT.

This clonotype has a count of ten or more. The V call is TRBV20-1, the J call TRBJ2-7, with 10 bases fitting TRBD1. With V trimmed by 5 bases and J by 7 bases, 11 bases remained unmatched. Germline V gene lookup returns CDR1 DFQATT and CDR2 SNEGSKA (reference sequence). This CDR3 is built from 14 residues. In nucleotides, the CDR3 is TGCAGTGCTCATCCGGGACAGGGGCAGTGGGAGCAGTACTTC. Protein: CSAHPGQGQWEQYF.

This clonotype has a single count. The V and J genes are TRBV12-3 or TRBV12-4 and TRBJ2-3, with 8 bases that match TRBD1. The CDR3 is 15 amino acids. The V segment lost 7 bases and the J segment 5 bases; nucleotides outside the gene matches: 11. Here the CDR3 DNA reads TGTGCCAGCAACAAGGGACAGGATCAGAAAGATACGCAGTATTTT. Its translation: CASNKGQDQKDTQYF.